This entry lists 25 T cell receptor beta chains sequenced from one sample in a study of cytomegalovirus exposure and HLA in healthy donors. 13 Jbeta primers and 60 Vbeta primers were used for the PCR. Clones were read by immunoSEQ multiplex PCR, and TCRdb kept only the in-frame ones, dropping some. The repertoire consists of 100,000 to 150,000 clones, with roughly 72% occurring once and the leading ten covering over 1.5%. Sequencing input: PBMCs. Source of these receptors: a woman in her 50s in good health and CMV-seronegative.

The V and J genes are TRBV7-2 and TRBJ2-2; tentatively, D is TRBD1 (6 bases). Per germline, CDR1 SGHTA and CDR2 FQGNSA. The V end lost 3 bases, the J end lost 5 bases, and 13 bases lay between the germline ends. The CDR3 is 15 amino acids. In DNA, the CDR3 is TGTGCCAGCAGCTTTTATGGGACATGGACCGGGGAGCTGTTTTTT. Translated, it gives CASSFYGTWTGELFF.

V gene TRBV28 combines with J gene TRBJ1-5, with a weak D call TRBD1 (5 bases). CDR1 MDHEN and CDR2 SYDVKM come from the germline V gene. This CDR3 region has 17 residues. V was trimmed by 6 bases and J by 6 bases, leaving 24 bases between them. The CDR3 nucleotides are TGTGCCAGCAGCGAAATTCTCCCGGCGGAGGGGATTCAGCCCCAGCATTTT. Residues: CASSEILPAEGIQPQHF.

This chain links TRBV9 with TRBJ1-1, with 8 bases matching TRBD1. Germline V gene lookup returns CDR1 SGDLS and CDR2 YYNGEE. The CDR3 spans 15 residues. Trimming removed 6 bases from V and 3 bases from J; junction bases left unmatched: 10. The CDR3: CASTPAGGMDTEAFF. The CDR3 DNA follows: TGTGCCAGCACCCCAGCAGGGGGCATGGACACTGAAGCTTTCTTT.

The rearrangement uses TRBV6-6 and TRBJ1-1; TRBD1 is a possible D gene (5 bases). Looked up from germline, CDR1 is MNHNY and CDR2 is SVGAGI (reference sequence). The CDR3 is 15 residues long. V lost 0 bases and J lost 0, with 8 bases in between. The CDR3 region has the DNA TGTGCCAGCAGTTACTCGGGGGGTATGAACACTGAAGCTTTCTTT. Residues: CASSYSGGMNTEAFF.

The chain has TRBV4-1 and TRBJ1-2; D gene unclear. V shed 8 bases and J shed 3 bases, with 16 bases lying between them. The CDR3 consists of 14 residues. The V gene's germline CDR1 is MGHRA and CDR2 YSYEKL. The CDR3 here is CASSPIEEHYGYTF. The CDR3 DNA is TGCGCCAGCTCTCCGATAGAGGAACACTATGGCTACACCTTC.

DNA of the CDR3: TGTGCCAGCAGCTTAAGGACGGGAACTGAAGCTTTCTTT. Translated, it gives CASSLRTGTEAFF. The chain carries TRBV7-3 and TRBJ1-1; no clear D. This CDR3 region has 13 residues. V was cut by 1 base and J by 5 bases, with 8 bases left in between. CDR1 and CDR2 from the germline V gene are SGHTA and FQGTGA.

This clone appeared once. The chain employs TRBV6-5 and TRBJ1-5; 7 nucleotides match TRBD1. Looked up from germline, CDR1 is MNHEY and CDR2 is SVGAGI. After removal of 5 bases from V and 4 bases from J, the junction contained 2 bases not matched to a gene. The CDR3 is 13 amino acids. In DNA form, the CDR3 reads TGTGCCAGCAGTCGGACAGGTAATCAGCCCCAGCATTTT. Translation gives CASSRTGNQPQHF.

This sequence joins TRBV28 and TRBJ2-1; D remains ambiguous. Germline V gene lookup returns CDR1 MDHEN and CDR2 SYDVKM. The V end lost 4 bases, the J end lost 9 bases, and 10 bases lay between the germline ends. The CDR3 is made up of 12 amino acids. The CDR3 region is CASSSLGAEQFF. The CDR3, as DNA: TGTGCCAGCAGTTCCTTGGGCGCTGAGCAGTTCTTC.

For the CDR3, the DNA is TGTGCCAGCAACTTCGGGACAATGAACACCGGGGAGCTGTTTTTT. Amino acid sequence: CASNFGTMNTGELFF. This rearrangement joins TRBV25-1 to TRBJ2-2, with D possibly being TRBD1 (6 bases). The CDR3 consists of 15 residues. CDR1 is MGHDK and CDR2 is SYGVNS in the germline V gene. V was pared by 7 bases and J by 1 base, with 13 bases between. Full variable domain (rest looked up from reference TRBV25-1 and TRBJ2-2): EADIYQTPRYLVIGTGKKITLECSQTMGHDKMYWYQQDPGMELHLIHYSYGVNSTEKGDLSSESTVSRIRTEHFPLTLESARPSHTSQYLCASNFGTMNTGELFFGEGSRLTVL.

This sequence joins TRBV7-2 and TRBJ2-5, with 13 bases lining up with TRBD2. Germline CDR1 SGHTA, CDR2 FQGNSA. This CDR3 comprises 16 residues. After removal of 4 bases from V and 5 bases from J, the junction contained 7 bases not matched to a gene. CDR3 amino acids: CASSSAGLAGRETQYF. The CDR3 DNA reads TGTGCCAGCAGCTCTGCGGGACTAGCGGGAAGGGAGACCCAGTACTTC. Full variable domain (missing parts from reference TRBV7-2 and TRBJ2-5): GAGVSQSPSNKVTEKGKDVELRCDPISGHTALYWYRQSLGQGLEFLIYFQGNSAPDKSGLPSDRFSAERTGGSVSTLTIQRTQQEDSAVYLCASSSAGLAGRETQYFGPGTRLLVL.

This chain's CDR3 is CASRTLTSRETQYF. The CDR3 DNA follows: TGTGCCAGCAGAACCTTGACTAGCCGGGAGACCCAGTACTTC. The chain is built from TRBV27 and TRBJ2-5; 7 nucleotides match TRBD2. The CDR3 covers 14 residues. After removal of 6 bases from V and 5 bases from J, the junction contained 9 bases not matched to a gene. CDR1 MNHEY and CDR2 SMNVEV come from the germline V gene (reference sequence).

The chain couples TRBV19 to TRBJ1-1; 10 bases are a match to TRBD1. Germline V gives CDR1 LNHDA, CDR2 SQIVND (reference sequence). The CDR3 has 15 amino acids. V shed 5 bases, J shed 5 bases, and the junction held 8 bases outside the gene matches. Here the CDR3 DNA reads TGTGCCAGTAGTGAGGGACAGGGGTTCACGACTGAAGCTTTCTTT. Translated, it gives CASSEGQGFTTEAFF.

The V gene is TRBV28, the J gene TRBJ1-5; D not resolved. This CDR3 has 16 amino acids. Trimming stripped 6 bases from V and 0 bases from J, with 15 bases between. Germline V gives CDR1 MDHEN, CDR2 SYDVKM. CDR3 in DNA: TGTGCCAGCAGCCCTTCAGACGGGTATAGCAATCAGCCCCAGCATTTT. Translation gives CASSPSDGYSNQPQHF.

V is TRBV7-9 and J is TRBJ2-7, with 10 nucleotides matching TRBD2. CDR1 and CDR2 (germline): SEHNR, FQNEAQ (reference sequence). The CDR3 runs to 15 residues. Trimming removed 5 bases from V and 2 bases from J; junction bases left unmatched: 6. The CDR3 DNA reads TGTGCCAGCAGCCCCGCTAGCGGGAGTACCTACGAGCAGTACTTC. This codes for CASSPASGSTYEQYF.

This chain uses TRBV6-6 with TRBJ1-1; no clear D gene. Germline CDR1 MNHNY, CDR2 SVGAGI (reference sequence). Deletions cut 6 bases from V and 5 bases from J, with 16 bases between. The CDR3 is made up of 14 amino acids. The CDR3: CASRKTTSGTEAFF. For the CDR3, the DNA is TGTGCCAGCAGAAAGACAACCTCGGGGACTGAAGCTTTCTTT.

The V and J genes are TRBV28 and TRBJ2-6; possibly TRBD1 for D (6 bases). The CDR3 is made up of 17 amino acids. V was clipped by 10 bases and J by 2 bases, with 21 bases between them. Germline-derived CDR1 and CDR2 are MDHEN and SYDVKM. The CDR3 region is CATNAETGFTGANVLTF. CDR3 in DNA: TGTGCCACCAATGCCGAGACAGGTTTTACTGGGGCCAACGTCCTGACTTTC.

The chain has TRBV9 and TRBJ1-1, with TRBD1 matching 7 bases. From germline, CDR1 is SGDLS and CDR2 YYNGEE. V was pared by 4 bases and J by 4 bases, with 10 bases of the junction left unmatched. The CDR3 has 15 residues. CDR3 coding DNA: TGTGCCAGCAGCTATGCGCGGGACAGCGGCACTGAAGCTTTCTTT. Translating it yields CASSYARDSGTEAFF.

This chain uses TRBV6-4 with TRBJ1-5; TRBD1 matches 7 bases. V lost 0 bases, J lost 0 bases, and 8 bases stayed unmatched. The CDR3 is made up of 18 amino acids. CDR1 is MRHNA and CDR2 is SNTAGT in the germline V gene. In nucleotides, the CDR3 is TGTGCCAGCAGTGACTCTCGGACAGGCAATTATAGCAATCAGCCCCAGCATTTT. Translation: CASSDSRTGNYSNQPQHF.

The chain employs TRBV18 and TRBJ1-4; D is ambiguous. Germline values: CDR1 KGHSH, CDR2 LQKENI. Trimming shortened V by 2 bases and J by 8 bases, and 12 bases separated the two germline ends. This CDR3 has 14 residues. The CDR3: CASSPGTRGEKLFF. The CDR3 DNA reads as TGTGCCAGCTCACCAGGTACGCGAGGCGAAAAACTGTTTTTT.

This sequence joins TRBV15 and TRBJ2-3; 8 bases agree with TRBD2. The CDR3 consists of 16 residues. Germline trimming cut 3 bases from V and 1 base from J; bases unmatched to any gene: 6. Looked up from germline, CDR1 is LNHNV and CDR2 is YYDKDF (reference sequence). This CDR3 reads CATSRGLGGGTDTQYF. CDR3 DNA sequence: TGTGCCACCAGCAGGGGGCTCGGGGGGGGCACAGATACGCAGTATTTT.

This sequence joins TRBV4-3 and TRBJ2-7, with 8 bases that match TRBD1. CDR3 length: 15 amino acids. Germline V gene data show CDR1 as LGHNA and CDR2 as YSLEER. Germline trimming cut 2 bases from V and 1 base from J; bases unmatched to any gene: 4. As DNA, the CDR3 is TGCGCCAGCAGCCAAACAGGGGGTGGATCCTACGAGCAGTACTTC. It translates to CASSQTGGGSYEQYF.

The chain has TRBV28 and TRBJ1-5, with 9 bases aligning to TRBD1. Germline V CDR1 and CDR2: MDHEN, SYDVKM. J gave up 7 bases and V 0 bases, and 7 bases lay outside the gene matches. The CDR3 consists of 16 residues. The CDR3 DNA reads as TGTGCCAGCAGTTTATGGATACAGGGGGCCCAACAGCCCCAGCATTTT. The encoded protein is CASSLWIQGAQQPQHF.

The J gene is TRBJ2-1, the V gene TRBV7-2; 9 bases are a match to TRBD1. Germline lookup yields CDR1 SGHTA and CDR2 FQGNSA. V was pared by 5 bases and J by 2 bases, with 4 bases of the junction left unmatched. The CDR3 runs 15 residues. CDR3 loop: CASSTGTGTYNEQFF. For the CDR3, the DNA is TGTGCCAGCAGCACCGGGACAGGGACCTACAATGAGCAGTTCTTC.

V usage is TRBV6-1 and J usage is TRBJ1-5; TRBD1 aligns across 7 bases. Germline CDR1 is MNHNS and CDR2 is SASEGT. This CDR3 is built from 14 residues. With V trimmed by 6 bases and J by 10 bases, 12 bases remained unmatched. Written as DNA, the CDR3 is TGTGCCAGCAGGCAACAGGGGTTCAACGATCCCCAGCATTTT. Translated: CASRQQGFNDPQHF.

The V gene is TRBV7-3, the J gene TRBJ1-1; possibly TRBD1 for D (5 bases). Trimming left V 5 bases short and J 1 base short, with 5 bases between. Germline V lookup: CDR1 SGHTA, CDR2 FQGTGA. There are 12 residues in the CDR3. CDR3 amino acids: CASSTGNTEAFF. In nucleotides, the CDR3 is TGTGCCAGCAGCACAGGGAACACTGAAGCTTTCTTT.